This entry lists 28 T cell receptor beta chains sequenced from one sample in a study of shared clonotypes between healthy human individuals. The repertoire was sequenced with immunoSEQ multiplex PCR; TCRdb's copy has only in-frame clones and lacks some. The profile shows about 1,500,000 clones, approximately 97% of them singletons. Material: naive CD4+ T cells sorted from blood. Subset indicated: CD45RA+ positively selected. The source of these receptors is a man aged 25 to 40 in good health.

This clone appeared once. The V and J genes are TRBV7-2 and TRBJ2-2, with D uncertain. Trimming cost V 2 bases and J 0 bases, with 4 bases left between them. The CDR3 has 14 amino acids. Germline CDR1 reads SGHTA; CDR2 reads FQGNSA. CDR3 protein: CASSLRANTGELFF. CDR3 nucleotides: TGTGCCAGCAGCTTAAGGGCGAACACCGGGGAGCTGTTTTTT.

This clone was recorded a few times. V usage is TRBV7-2 and J usage is TRBJ2-3; no firm D call. CDR1 SGHTA and CDR2 FQGNSA come from the germline V gene. The CDR3 consists of 11 residues. Trimming shortened V by 6 bases and J by 0 bases, and 1 base separated the two germline ends. This CDR3 reads CASRSTDTQYF. DNA of the CDR3: TGTGCCAGCAGGAGCACAGATACGCAGTATTTT. The variable domain in full, completed from reference TRBV7-2 and TRBJ2-3, reads GAGVSQSPSNKVTEKGKDVELRCDPISGHTALYWYRQSLGQGLEFLIYFQGNSAPDKSGLPSDRFSAERTGGSVSTLTIQRTQQEDSAVYLCASRSTDTQYFGPGTRLTVL.

DNA for the CDR3: TGTGCCAGCACGGAACTGACTGGGGACACTGAAGCTTTCTTT. Translated, it gives CASTELTGDTEAFF. The genes are TRBV2 and TRBJ1-1, with D hard to call. The CDR3 consists of 14 residues. Germline assignment: CDR1 SNHLY and CDR2 FYNNEI. Trimming removed 7 bases from V and 3 bases from J, with 15 bases in between.

V is TRBV9 and J is TRBJ2-7; 7 positions match TRBD1. The ends lost 4 bases at V and 5 bases at J; junction bases unmatched: 3. The germline V gene encodes CDR1 SGDLS and CDR2 YYNGEE. The CDR3 runs 12 residues. In nucleotides, the CDR3 is TGTGCCAGCAGCAGGGGGCCGAACGAGCAGTACTTC. The encoded protein is CASSRGPNEQYF.

The CDR3 loop is CASSLTSGHTDTQYF. CDR3 coding DNA: TGTGCCAGCAGCTTGACTAGCGGACACACAGATACGCAGTATTTT. V is TRBV7-2 and J is TRBJ2-3; TRBD2 matches 9 bases. CDR3 length: 15 amino acids. Germline V gene data show CDR1 as SGHTA and CDR2 as FQGNSA. Trimming took 3 bases from V and 2 from J; bases not matched to a gene: 3.

The CDR3 sequence: CATSRGSSYNEQFF. The CDR3 DNA reads TGCGCCACCTCCCGTGGGAGCTCCTACAATGAGCAGTTCTTC. The J gene is TRBJ2-1, the V gene TRBV10-2, with D maybe TRBD2 (5 bases). Trimming took 10 bases from V and 0 from J, leaving 13 bases between them. This CDR3 is built from 14 residues. CDR1 and CDR2 from the germline V gene are WSHSY and SAAADI.

This chain joins TRBV27 and TRBJ2-1; 11 bases are shared with TRBD1. The CDR3 extends over 16 amino acids. Per the germline V gene, CDR1 is MNHEY and CDR2 is SMNVEV (reference sequence). V trimming: 4 bases; J trimming: 7 bases; junction bases outside the gene matches: 9. CDR3 nucleotides: TGTGCCAGCAGTTATTGGACAGGGGGCAGGGGGAATGAGCAGTTCTTC. Translated: CASSYWTGGRGNEQFF.

The chain has TRBV7-9 and TRBJ2-5, with D unresolved. The CDR3 has 14 residues. Trimming shortened V by 1 base and J by 4 bases, and 10 bases separated the two germline ends. Per germline, CDR1 SEHNR and CDR2 FQNEAQ (reference sequence). In DNA, the CDR3 is TGTGCCAGCAGCTTAGGGCCTGGCCGAGAGACCCAGTACTTC. Its translation: CASSLGPGRETQYF.

V is TRBV23-1 and J is TRBJ2-7; D is perhaps TRBD1 (6 bases). TRBV23-1 has ORF status, its function being uncertain. Trimming stripped 8 bases from V and 4 bases from J, with 15 bases between. This CDR3 has 13 amino acids. For the CDR3, the DNA is TGCGCCAGCTTACATAACAGGGTTTACGAGCAGTACTTC. Protein sequence: CASLHNRVYEQYF.

The rearrangement uses TRBV15 and TRBJ2-7, with D possibly called TRBD1 or TRBD2 (6 bases each). The CDR3 spans 17 residues. V was shortened by 0 bases and J by 1 base, with 16 bases between the two germline ends. Germline-derived CDR1 and CDR2 are LNHNV and YYDKDF (reference sequence). Written as DNA, the CDR3 is TGTGCCACCAGCAGAGATAGAGGGCTAGGGGGGTCCTACGAGCAGTACTTC. Translated: CATSRDRGLGGSYEQYF.

V gene TRBV7-9 combines with J gene TRBJ2-1, with TRBD2 as a possible D gene (6 bases). Trimming removed 5 bases from V and 2 bases from J, with 25 bases in between. Per germline, CDR1 SEHNR and CDR2 FQNEAQ (reference sequence). There are 19 residues in the CDR3. This CDR3 is CASSPPAGGSGRTYNEQFF. The CDR3 bases are TGTGCCAGCAGCCCCCCAGCGGGCGGTTCGGGTAGGACCTACAATGAGCAGTTCTTC.

The V call is TRBV11-2, the J call TRBJ1-2, with 10 nucleotides matching TRBD1. From germline, CDR1 is SGHAT and CDR2 FQNNGV. This CDR3 contains 19 residues. The V segment lost 5 bases and the J segment 1 base; nucleotides outside the gene matches: 16. In DNA, the CDR3 is TGTGCCAGCAGCAGGAGTTTCCGGGACAGGGGCGTTGGTAACTATGGCTACACCTTC. Residues: CASSRSFRDRGVGNYGYTF. Based on the CDR3 plus reference TRBV11-2 and TRBJ1-2, the full variable domain is EAGVAQSPRYKIIEKRQSVAFWCNPISGHATLYWYQQILGQGPKLLIQFQNNGVVDDSQLPKDRFSAERLKGVDSTLKIQPAKLEDSAVYLCASSRSFRDRGVGNYGYTFGSGTRLTVV.

The CDR3 loop reads CASSVQETQYF. The CDR3 DNA sequence: TGTGCCAGCAGCGTCCAAGAGACCCAGTACTTC. This sequence joins TRBV7-8 and TRBJ2-5, with no clear D. The germline gives CDR1 SGHVS, CDR2 FQNEAQ. The V gene lost 5 bases and the J gene lost 1 base, with 2 bases spanning the gap. The CDR3 has 11 amino acids.

The chain uses TRBV19 and TRBJ2-3; TRBD2 agrees at 7 bases. V lost 4 bases, J lost 8 bases, and 3 bases stayed unmatched. This CDR3 spans 12 amino acids. Germline V gives CDR1 LNHDA, CDR2 SQIVND (reference sequence). CDR3 coding DNA: TGTGCCAGTAGTACAGTAGCGGGTACGCAGTATTTT. It translates to CASSTVAGTQYF.

J is TRBJ2-5 and V is TRBV27, with 8 bases that match TRBD1. Germline CDR1 and CDR2: MNHEY and SMNVEV (reference sequence). The CDR3 consists of 16 residues. Trimming cost V 0 bases and J 4 bases; bases outside gene matches: 7. The DNA for the CDR3 is TGTGCCAGCAGTTTATCGCCGGGGACAGGCCGAGAGACCCAGTACTTC. Translation gives CASSLSPGTGRETQYF.

This chain uses TRBV5-1 with TRBJ2-5, with unresolved D. V was clipped by 4 bases and J by 4 bases, with 14 bases between them. This CDR3 has 14 residues. From germline, CDR1 is SGHRS and CDR2 YFSETQ. Here the CDR3 DNA reads TGCGCCAGCAGCCTAACCTCCTATGGAGAGACCCAGTACTTC. It specifies CASSLTSYGETQYF.

V gene TRBV11-2 combines with J gene TRBJ2-7, with D hard to call. Looked up from germline, CDR1 is SGHAT and CDR2 is FQNNGV. This CDR3 has 14 amino acids. V was trimmed by 4 bases and J by 5 bases, leaving 15 bases between them. Here the CDR3 reads CASSYPPQVNEQYF. CDR3 nucleotide sequence: TGTGCCAGCAGCTACCCCCCCCAGGTCAACGAGCAGTACTTC.

The chain is built from TRBV14 and TRBJ2-3; D is perhaps TRBD2 (6 bases). The germline CDR1 and CDR2 sequences are SGHDN and FVKESK. Trimming took off 4 bases at V and 1 base at J, with 9 bases between the two ends. This CDR3 has 14 amino acids. The CDR3 coding sequence is TGTGCCAGCAGCCCCTGGGGGGGCACAGATACGCAGTATTTT. Encoded protein: CASSPWGGTDTQYF.

V gene TRBV6-5 combines with J gene TRBJ2-1; no reliable D call. CDR3 size: 14 residues. The germline gives CDR1 MNHEY, CDR2 SVGAGI. Trimming removed 2 bases from V and 7 bases from J, with 12 bases in between. The CDR3: CASSYRRAENEQFF. CDR3 DNA: TGTGCCAGCAGTTACCGCCGGGCAGAGAATGAGCAGTTCTTC.

The chain combines TRBV19 with TRBJ2-7; D call uncertain. CDR3 length: 12 amino acids. Between the trimmed V and J ends, which lost 5 bases and 2 bases, there was a span of 7 bases. The germline V gene has CDR1 LNHDA and CDR2 SQIVND (reference sequence). The CDR3 spells CASSASAYEQYF. CDR3 nucleotides: TGTGCCAGTAGTGCCTCAGCCTACGAGCAGTACTTC.

Points on this clone: This sample also contains other DNA sequences that code for the same CDR3. The CDR3 sequence: CASSPGRETQYF. In nucleotides, the CDR3 is TGTGCCAGCAGCCCTGGTCGGGAGACCCAGTACTTC. The genes are TRBV5-4 and TRBJ2-5; D is unclear. This CDR3 has 12 amino acids. The ends were cut back, 4 bases at V and 5 bases at J, with 9 bases in the middle. The germline V gene encodes CDR1 SGHNT and CDR2 YYREEE (reference sequence).

The V call is TRBV11-2, the J call TRBJ2-7; D is unresolved. The CDR3 sequence is 11 residues long. Per germline, CDR1 SGHAT and CDR2 FQNNGV. V lost 1 base, J lost 12 bases, and 10 bases lay in between. The CDR3 DNA follows: TGTGCCAGCAGCTTAGGCTCGGATCGGTACTTC. Amino acids: CASSLGSDRYF.

The V call is TRBV7-8, the J call TRBJ2-1; 14 bases are shared with TRBD2. Trimming took 10 bases from V and 8 from J; bases not matched to a gene: 1. CDR3 length equals 12 residues. CDR1 is SGHVS and CDR2 is FQNEAQ in the germline V gene. The DNA for the CDR3 is TGTGCCACGACTAGCGGGAGGGATGAGCAGTTCTTC. This codes for CATTSGRDEQFF.

The V and J genes are TRBV5-8 and TRBJ2-7, with 7 bases lining up with TRBD1. The ends lost 4 bases at V and 4 bases at J; junction bases unmatched: 8. The CDR3 covers 14 residues. Germline V gene data show CDR1 as SGHTS and CDR2 as YDEGEE. In DNA, the CDR3 is TGTGCCAGCAGCCGGGCGGGCAGGGGGTACGAGCAGTACTTC. Translation: CASSRAGRGYEQYF.

This clone was detected once. This chain connects TRBV5-6 to TRBJ1-2; D gene uncertain. The germline CDR1 and CDR2 sequences are SGHDT and YYEEEE. This CDR3 contains 14 residues. V was shortened by 0 bases and J by 8 bases, with 14 bases between the two germline ends. The CDR3 loop is CASSLGGGVRGYTF. The CDR3 DNA reads TGTGCCAGCAGCTTGGGGGGAGGCGTTCGGGGCTACACCTTC.

The chain joins TRBV19 to TRBJ2-3; D unclear. CDR1 is LNHDA and CDR2 is SQIVND in the germline V gene (reference sequence). The V and J ends lost 5 bases and 0 bases respectively, with 12 bases between them. The CDR3 extends over 15 amino acids. The CDR3 spells CASSVNPRSTDTQYF. CDR3 sequence (DNA): TGTGCCAGTAGTGTGAATCCCCGTAGCACAGATACGCAGTATTTT.

The chain joins TRBV27 to TRBJ1-4; 7 nucleotides line up with TRBD1. V shed 7 bases, J shed 3 bases, and the junction held 5 bases outside the gene matches. The CDR3 runs to 14 residues. The germline gives CDR1 MNHEY, CDR2 SMNVEV (reference sequence). The CDR3 sequence: CASIVQGANEKLFF. In DNA form, the CDR3 reads TGTGCCAGCATTGTCCAGGGGGCTAATGAAAAACTGTTTTTT.

The genes are TRBV5-1 and TRBJ2-7; weak D call: TRBD1 (6 bases). The germline V gene encodes CDR1 SGHRS and CDR2 YFSETQ. CDR3 length equals 14 residues. V was clipped by 0 bases and J by 7 bases, with 14 bases between them. Written as DNA, the CDR3 is TGCGCCAGCAGCTTGGAGGGGGTATATAGTGAGCAGTACTTC. Translated: CASSLEGVYSEQYF.